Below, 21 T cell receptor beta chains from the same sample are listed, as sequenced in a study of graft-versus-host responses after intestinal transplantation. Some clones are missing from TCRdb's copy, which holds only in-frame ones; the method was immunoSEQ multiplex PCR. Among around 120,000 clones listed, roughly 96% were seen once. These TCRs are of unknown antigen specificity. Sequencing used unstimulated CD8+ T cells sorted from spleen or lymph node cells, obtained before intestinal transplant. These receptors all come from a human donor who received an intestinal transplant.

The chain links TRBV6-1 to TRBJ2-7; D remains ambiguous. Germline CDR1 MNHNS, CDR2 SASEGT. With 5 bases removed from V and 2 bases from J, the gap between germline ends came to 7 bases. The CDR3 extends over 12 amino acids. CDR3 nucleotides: TGTGCCAGCAGTACCAGAGCCTACGAGCAGTACTTC. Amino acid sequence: CASSTRAYEQYF.

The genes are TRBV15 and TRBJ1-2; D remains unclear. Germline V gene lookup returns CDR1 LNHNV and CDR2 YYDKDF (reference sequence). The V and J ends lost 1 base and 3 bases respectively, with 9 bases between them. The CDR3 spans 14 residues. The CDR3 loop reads CATSRVGVDYGYTF. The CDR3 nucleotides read TGTGCCACCAGCAGAGTGGGCGTGGACTATGGCTACACCTTC.

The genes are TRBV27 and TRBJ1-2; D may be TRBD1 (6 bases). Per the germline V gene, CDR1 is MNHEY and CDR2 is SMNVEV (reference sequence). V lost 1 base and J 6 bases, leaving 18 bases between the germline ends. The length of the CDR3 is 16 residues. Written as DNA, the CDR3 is TGTGCCAGCAGTTTATTGGAGACAGGTGGGGCGGATGGCTACACCTTC. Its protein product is CASSLLETGGADGYTF.

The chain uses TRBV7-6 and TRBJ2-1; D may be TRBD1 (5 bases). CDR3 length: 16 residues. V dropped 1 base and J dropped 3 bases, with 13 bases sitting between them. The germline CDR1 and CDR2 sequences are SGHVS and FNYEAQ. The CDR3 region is CASSLDKGLYYNEQFF. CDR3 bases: TGTGCCAGCAGCTTAGATAAGGGGCTCTACTACAATGAGCAGTTCTTC.

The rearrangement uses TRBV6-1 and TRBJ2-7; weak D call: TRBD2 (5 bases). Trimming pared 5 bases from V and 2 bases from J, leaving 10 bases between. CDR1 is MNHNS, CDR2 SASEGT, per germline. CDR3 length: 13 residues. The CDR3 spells CASSPGVTYEQYF. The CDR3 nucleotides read TGTGCCAGCAGTCCCGGGGTAACCTACGAGCAGTACTTC.

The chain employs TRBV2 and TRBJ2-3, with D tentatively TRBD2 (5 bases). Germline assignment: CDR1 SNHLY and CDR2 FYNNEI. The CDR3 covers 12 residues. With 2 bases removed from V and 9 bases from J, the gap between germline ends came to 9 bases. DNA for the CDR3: TGTGCCAGCAGTGAATTGCTAGCAACGCAGTATTTT. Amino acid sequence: CASSELLATQYF. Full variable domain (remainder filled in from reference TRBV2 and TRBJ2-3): EPEVTQTPSHQVTQMGQEVILRCVPISNHLYFYWYRQILGQKVEFLVSFYNNEISEKSEIFDDQFSVERPDGSNFTLKIRSTKLEDSAMYFCASSELLATQYFGPGTRLTVL.

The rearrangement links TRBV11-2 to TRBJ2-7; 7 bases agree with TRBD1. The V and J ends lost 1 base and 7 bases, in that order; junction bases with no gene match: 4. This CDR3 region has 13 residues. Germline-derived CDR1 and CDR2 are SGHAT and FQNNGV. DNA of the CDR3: TGTGCCAGCAGCTTAGCCGGACAGGTGGAGCAGTACTTC. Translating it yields CASSLAGQVEQYF.

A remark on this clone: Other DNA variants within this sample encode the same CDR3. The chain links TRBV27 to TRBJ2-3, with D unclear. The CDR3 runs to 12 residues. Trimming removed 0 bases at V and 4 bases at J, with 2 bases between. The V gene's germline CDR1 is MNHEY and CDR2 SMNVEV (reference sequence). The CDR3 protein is CASSLSADTQYF. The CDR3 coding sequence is TGTGCCAGCAGTTTATCCGCAGATACGCAGTATTTT.

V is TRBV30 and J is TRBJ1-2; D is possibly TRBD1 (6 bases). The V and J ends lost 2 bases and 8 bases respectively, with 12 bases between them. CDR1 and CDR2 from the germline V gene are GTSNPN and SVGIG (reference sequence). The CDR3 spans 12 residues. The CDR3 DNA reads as TGTGCCTGGAGTCAGTACAGGGACGGCTACACCTTC. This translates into CAWSQYRDGYTF.

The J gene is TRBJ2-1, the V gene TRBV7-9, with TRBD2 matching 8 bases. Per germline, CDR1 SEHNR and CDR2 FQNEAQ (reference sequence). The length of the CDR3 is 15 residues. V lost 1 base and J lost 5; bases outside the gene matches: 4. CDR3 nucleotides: TGTGCCAGCAGCTTAGAAGCGGGAGACCACAATGAGCAGTTCTTC. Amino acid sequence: CASSLEAGDHNEQFF. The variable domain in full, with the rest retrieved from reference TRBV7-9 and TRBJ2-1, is DTGVSQNPRHKITKRGQNVTFRCDPISEHNRLYWYRQTLGQGPEFLTYFQNEAQLEKSRLLSDRFSAERPKGSFSTLEIQRTEQGDSAMYLCASSLEAGDHNEQFFGPGTRLTVL.

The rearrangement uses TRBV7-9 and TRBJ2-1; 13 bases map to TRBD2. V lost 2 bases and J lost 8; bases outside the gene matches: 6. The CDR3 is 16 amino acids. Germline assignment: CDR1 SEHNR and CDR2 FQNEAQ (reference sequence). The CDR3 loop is CASSLLTSGRVDEQFF. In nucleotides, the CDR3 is TGTGCCAGCAGCTTATTAACTAGCGGGAGGGTGGATGAGCAGTTCTTC.

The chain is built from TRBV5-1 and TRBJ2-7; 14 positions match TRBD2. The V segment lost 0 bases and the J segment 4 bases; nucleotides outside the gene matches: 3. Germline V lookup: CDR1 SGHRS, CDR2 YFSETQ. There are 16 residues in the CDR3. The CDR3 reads CASSLGLAGGPYEQYF. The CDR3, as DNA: TGCGCCAGCAGCTTGGGACTAGCGGGAGGGCCGTACGAGCAGTACTTC.

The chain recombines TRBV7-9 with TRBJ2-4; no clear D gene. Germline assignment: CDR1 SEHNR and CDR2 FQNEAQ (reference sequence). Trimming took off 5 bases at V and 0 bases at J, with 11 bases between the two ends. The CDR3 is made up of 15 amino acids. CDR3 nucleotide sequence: TGTGCCAGCAGCCTGCCCCGATTAGCCAAAAACATTCAGTACTTC. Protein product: CASSLPRLAKNIQYF.

CDR3 in DNA: TGTGCCAGCAGTGATCCGGACAGGGTGCTCACTGAAGCTTTCTTT. Translated, it gives CASSDPDRVLTEAFF. This rearrangement joins TRBV2 to TRBJ1-1; the match to TRBD1 covers 8 bases. Germline V gene sequence: CDR1 SNHLY, CDR2 FYNNEI. The V gene end was trimmed by 3 bases and the J gene end by 4 bases; junction bases not matched to a gene: 7. This CDR3 spans 15 amino acids. Full variable domain (rest looked up from reference TRBV2 and TRBJ1-1): EPEVTQTPSHQVTQMGQEVILRCVPISNHLYFYWYRQILGQKVEFLVSFYNNEISEKSEIFDDQFSVERPDGSNFTLKIRSTKLEDSAMYFCASSDPDRVLTEAFFGQGTRLTVV.

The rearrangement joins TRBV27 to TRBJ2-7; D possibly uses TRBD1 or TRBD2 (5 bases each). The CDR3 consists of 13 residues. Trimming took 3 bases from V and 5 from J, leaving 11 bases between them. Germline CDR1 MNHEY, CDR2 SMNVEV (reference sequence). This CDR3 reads CASSFTGRNEQYF. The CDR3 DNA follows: TGTGCCAGCAGTTTCACGGGGCGCAACGAGCAGTACTTC.

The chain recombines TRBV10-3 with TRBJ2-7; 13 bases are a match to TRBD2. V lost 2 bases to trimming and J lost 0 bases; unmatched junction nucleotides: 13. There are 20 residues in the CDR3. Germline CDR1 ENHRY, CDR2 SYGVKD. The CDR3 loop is CAISEPQPGTSGTISYEQYF. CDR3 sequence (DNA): TGTGCCATCAGTGAGCCGCAGCCCGGGACTAGCGGGACGATCTCCTACGAGCAGTACTTC.

CDR3 in amino acids: CASSLTHEQYF. DNA of the CDR3: TGTGCCAGCAGTCTGACGCACGAGCAGTACTTC. This chain joins TRBV28 and TRBJ2-5, with unresolved D. TRBJ2-7 explains the end of the DNA better; the J call may be wrong. This CDR3 is built from 11 residues. Germline lookup yields CDR1 MDHEN and CDR2 SYDVKM.

CDR3 amino acids: CASSLGGVQYF. DNA of the CDR3: TGTGCCAGCAGTTTAGGTGGCGTGCAGTACTTC. The chain uses TRBV27 and TRBJ2-7; D not certain. The germline V gene encodes CDR1 MNHEY and CDR2 SMNVEV (reference sequence). The CDR3 is made up of 11 amino acids. Trimming stripped 2 bases from V and 9 bases from J, with 8 bases between.

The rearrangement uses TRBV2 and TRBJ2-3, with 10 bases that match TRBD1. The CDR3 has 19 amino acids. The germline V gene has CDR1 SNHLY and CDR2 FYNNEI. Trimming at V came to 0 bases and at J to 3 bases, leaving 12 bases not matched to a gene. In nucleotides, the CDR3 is TGTGCCAGCAGTGAAGCGCTTCGGGAGACAGGGGGCATGACAGATACGCAGTATTTT. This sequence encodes CASSEALRETGGMTDTQYF.

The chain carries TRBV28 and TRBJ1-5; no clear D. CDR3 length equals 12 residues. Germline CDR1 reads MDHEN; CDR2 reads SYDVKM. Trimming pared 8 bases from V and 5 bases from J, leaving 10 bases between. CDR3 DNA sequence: TGTGCCAGCCAATGGTCTTATCAGCCCCAGCATTTT. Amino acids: CASQWSYQPQHF.

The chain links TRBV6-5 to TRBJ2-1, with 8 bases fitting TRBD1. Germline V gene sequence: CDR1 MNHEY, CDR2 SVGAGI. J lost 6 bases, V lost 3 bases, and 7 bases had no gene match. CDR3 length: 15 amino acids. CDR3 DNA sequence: TGTGCCAGCAGTTATGGACAGGGATCGGGCAATGAGCAGTTCTTC. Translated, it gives CASSYGQGSGNEQFF.